This T cell receptor (beta chain) was identified during a study of cytotoxic CD8 clonotypes in ibrutinib-treated CLL. Study-level information: Responses: approximately 25 partial, 2 complete; after median around 70 months, roughly 15 stayed remitted, approximately twelve progressed. Patients gave response samples after a median about eleven months of treatment, range 6 to 36. Study findings and constraints: Baseline levels were approached again at progression, after clonality had risen at ibrutinib response.

Details on this clone: Its antigen is as yet unknown.

Using immunoSEQ multiplex PCR, the repertoire was profiled, and TCRdb retains in-frame clones only, with some absent. This table has some 160,000 clones, 81% appearing once. Per the germline V gene, CDR1 is SGDLS and CDR2 is YYNGEE. V dropped 0 bases and J dropped 6 bases, with 18 bases sitting between them. The CDR3 contains 16 residues. Specimen: PBMCs, collected after 12 months of ibrutinib treatment. The chain couples TRBV9 to TRBJ1-1, with D hard to call. The sequence derives from a human donor with chronic lymphocytic leukemia. CDR3 sequence (DNA): TGTGCCAGCAGCGTAGTGGGCAGCACTGTGGGCGCTGAAGCTTTCTTT. Translation gives CASSVVGSTVGAEAFF.